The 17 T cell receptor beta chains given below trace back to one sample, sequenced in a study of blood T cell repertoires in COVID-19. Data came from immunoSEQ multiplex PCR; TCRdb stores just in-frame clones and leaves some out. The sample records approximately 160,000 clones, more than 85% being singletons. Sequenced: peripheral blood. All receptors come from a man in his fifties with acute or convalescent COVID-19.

CDR3 sequence reads: CASSNRGAGELFF. The CDR3 bases are TGTGCCAGCAGCAACAGGGGGGCCGGGGAGCTGTTTTTT. The chain recombines TRBV7-9 with TRBJ2-2, with TRBD1 matching 8 bases. V lost 5 bases to trimming and J lost 6 bases; unmatched junction nucleotides: 2. CDR3 length: 13 amino acids. CDR1 and CDR2 (germline): SEHNR, FQNEAQ (reference sequence).

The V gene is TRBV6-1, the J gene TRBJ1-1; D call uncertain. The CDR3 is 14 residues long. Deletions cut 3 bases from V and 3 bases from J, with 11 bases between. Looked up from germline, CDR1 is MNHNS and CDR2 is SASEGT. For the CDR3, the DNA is TGTGCCAGCAGTGATCTCCGGGAGTACACTGAAGCTTTCTTT. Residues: CASSDLREYTEAFF.

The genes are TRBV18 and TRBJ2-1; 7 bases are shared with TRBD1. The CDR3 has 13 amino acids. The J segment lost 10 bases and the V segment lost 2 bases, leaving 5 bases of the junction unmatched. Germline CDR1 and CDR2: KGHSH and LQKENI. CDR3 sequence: CASSPRQGEEQFF. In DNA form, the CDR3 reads TGTGCCAGCTCACCAAGGCAGGGGGAAGAGCAGTTCTTC.

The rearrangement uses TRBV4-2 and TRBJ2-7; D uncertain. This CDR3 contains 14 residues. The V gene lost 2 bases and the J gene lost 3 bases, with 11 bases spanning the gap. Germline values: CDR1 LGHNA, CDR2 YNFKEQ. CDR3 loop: CASSQTVPFYEQYF. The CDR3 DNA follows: TGTGCCAGCAGCCAAACTGTACCTTTCTACGAGCAGTACTTC.

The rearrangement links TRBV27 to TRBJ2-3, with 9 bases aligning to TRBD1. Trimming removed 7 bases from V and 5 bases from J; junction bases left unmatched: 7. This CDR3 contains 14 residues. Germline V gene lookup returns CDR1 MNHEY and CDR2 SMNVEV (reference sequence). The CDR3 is CASTPGQGIDTQYF. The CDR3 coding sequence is TGTGCCAGCACTCCGGGACAGGGAATAGATACGCAGTATTTT.

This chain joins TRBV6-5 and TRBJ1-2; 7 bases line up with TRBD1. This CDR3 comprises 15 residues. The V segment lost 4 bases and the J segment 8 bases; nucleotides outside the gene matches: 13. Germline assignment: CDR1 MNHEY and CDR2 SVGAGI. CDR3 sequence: CASSFDREIRGGYTF. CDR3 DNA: TGTGCCAGCAGTTTCGACAGGGAAATACGGGGAGGCTACACCTTC.

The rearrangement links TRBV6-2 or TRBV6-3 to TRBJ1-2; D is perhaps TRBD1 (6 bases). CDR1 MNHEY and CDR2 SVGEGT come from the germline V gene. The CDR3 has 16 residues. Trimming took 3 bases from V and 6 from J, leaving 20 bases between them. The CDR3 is CASSYPPGTKDDGYTF. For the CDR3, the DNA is TGTGCCAGCAGTTATCCCCCGGGGACAAAAGATGATGGCTACACCTTC.

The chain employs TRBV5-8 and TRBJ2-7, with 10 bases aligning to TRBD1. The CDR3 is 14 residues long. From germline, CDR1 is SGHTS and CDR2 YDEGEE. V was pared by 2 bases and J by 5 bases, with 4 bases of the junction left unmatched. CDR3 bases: TGTGCCAGCAGCTTCCGGGACAGGGGAAACGAGCAGTACGTC. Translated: CASSFRDRGNEQYV.

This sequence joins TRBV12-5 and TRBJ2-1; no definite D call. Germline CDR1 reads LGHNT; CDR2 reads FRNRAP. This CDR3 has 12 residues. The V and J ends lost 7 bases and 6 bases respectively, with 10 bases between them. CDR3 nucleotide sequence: TGTGCTAGTGTTCCCAATTCCAATGAGCAGTTCTTC. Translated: CASVPNSNEQFF.

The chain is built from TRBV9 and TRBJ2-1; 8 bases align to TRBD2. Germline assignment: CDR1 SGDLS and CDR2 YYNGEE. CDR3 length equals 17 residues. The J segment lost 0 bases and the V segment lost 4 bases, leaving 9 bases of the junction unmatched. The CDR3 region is CASSISGSPFSYNEQFF. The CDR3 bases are TGTGCCAGCAGCATAAGCGGGAGTCCCTTCTCCTACAATGAGCAGTTCTTC.

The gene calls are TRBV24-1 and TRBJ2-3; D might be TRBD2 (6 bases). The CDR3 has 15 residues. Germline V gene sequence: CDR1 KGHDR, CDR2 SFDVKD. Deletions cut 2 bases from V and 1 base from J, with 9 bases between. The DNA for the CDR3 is TGTGCCACCAGTGATTGGGCGGGACGCACAGATACGCAGTATTTT. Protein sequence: CATSDWAGRTDTQYF.

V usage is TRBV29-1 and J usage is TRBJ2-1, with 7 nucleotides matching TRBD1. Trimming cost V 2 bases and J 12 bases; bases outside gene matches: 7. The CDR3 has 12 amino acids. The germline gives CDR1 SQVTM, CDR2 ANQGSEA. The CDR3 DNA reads TGCAGCGTTGAACGACAGGGAATGGGGCAGTTCTTC. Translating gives CSVERQGMGQFF.

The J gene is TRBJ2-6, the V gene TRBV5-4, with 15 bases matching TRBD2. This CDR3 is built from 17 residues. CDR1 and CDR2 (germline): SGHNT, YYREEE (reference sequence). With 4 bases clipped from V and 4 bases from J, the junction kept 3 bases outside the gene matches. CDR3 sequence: CASSGGTSGRGANVLTF. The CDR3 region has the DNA TGTGCCAGCAGCGGAGGGACTAGCGGGAGGGGGGCCAACGTCCTGACTTTC.

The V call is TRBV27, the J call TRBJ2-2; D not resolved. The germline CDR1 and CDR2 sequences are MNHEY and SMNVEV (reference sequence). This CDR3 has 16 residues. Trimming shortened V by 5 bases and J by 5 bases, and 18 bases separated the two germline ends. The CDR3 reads CASSGTVLYRTGELFF. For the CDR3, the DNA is TGTGCCAGCAGTGGTACCGTCCTCTACCGGACCGGGGAGCTGTTTTTT.

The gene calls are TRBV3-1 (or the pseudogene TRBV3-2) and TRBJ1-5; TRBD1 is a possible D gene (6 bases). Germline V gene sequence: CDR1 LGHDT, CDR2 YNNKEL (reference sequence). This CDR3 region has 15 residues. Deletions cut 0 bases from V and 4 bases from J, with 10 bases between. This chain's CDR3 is CASSQDTGRNQPQHF. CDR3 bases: TGTGCCAGCAGCCAAGATACAGGGAGAAATCAGCCCCAGCATTTT.

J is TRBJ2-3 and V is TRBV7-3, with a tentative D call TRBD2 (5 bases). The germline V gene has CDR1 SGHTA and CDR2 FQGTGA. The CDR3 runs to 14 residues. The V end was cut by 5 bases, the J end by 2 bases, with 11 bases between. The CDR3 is CASSPIANTDTQYF. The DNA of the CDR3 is TGTGCCAGCAGCCCAATAGCGAACACAGATACGCAGTATTTT.

CDR3 region: CASKSGRGTEETQYF. The CDR3 nucleotides are TGTGCCAGCAAATCGGGACGGGGGACCGAAGAGACCCAGTACTTC. This chain joins TRBV2 and TRBJ2-5, with D possibly TRBD2 on 6 matching bases. With 7 bases removed from V and 3 bases from J, the gap between germline ends came to 18 bases. CDR1 and CDR2 (germline): SNHLY, FYNNEI. The CDR3 consists of 15 residues.